The present T cell receptor beta chain was sequenced within a study of breast tumors, draining lymph nodes, adjacent tissues. General study points: Tumor repertoires ranked between lymph nodes and nontumor tissue in diversity, with V and J gene preferences.

TCRdb processed the multiplex PCR reads anew with MiXCR; each CDR3 protein has one entry. The table shows 160,000 or so distinct CDR3 sequences, with approximately 33% occurring only once. The lymph nodes were axillary draining lymph nodes from breast cancer patients. There are many counts of this clonotype. Its antigen is not known. The CDR3 sequence is 12 residues long. Trimming took 5 bases from V and 7 from J, leaving 14 bases between them. Germline CDR1 and CDR2: SQVTM and ANQGSEA. The V call is TRBV29-1, the J call TRBJ2-5; D is possibly TRBD1 (6 bases). This clonotype originated in a female donor with breast cancer. Some clones in this sample may be carry-over from other donors' samples. Sequenced sample: axillary lymph node tissue. CDR3 sequence: CSVTGPGGTQYF. The CDR3 nucleotides are TGCAGCGTTACAGGGCCTGGTGGGACCCAGTACTTC.